Shown below are 28 T cell receptor beta chains from a single sample sequenced in a study of T cells in Graves' hyperthyroidism and ophthalmopathy (dated 2019 in TCRdb). The method was multiplex PCR. Sequencing used an Illumina HiSeq 2000. Amplification of TCR beta CDR3 regions was carried out from RNA transcripts. The first round of RT-PCR for the TCR CDR3 was performed with the HTBI primer set and the Qiagen OneStep RT-PCR kit. TCRdb trimmed public reads at Q25 via fastp, called clones via MiXCR and kept in-frame beta chains. CDR3 protein duplicates are merged, each entry listing the most common genes and DNA. The sample table holds some 800,000 distinct CDR3 sequences, of which roughly 40% were seen once. Approximately 8.7% of the sample goes to the ten largest clones. The source material was blood. The receptors originated from a man aged 18 to 30 with Graves' hyperthyroidism.

This clonotype was seen many times. V usage is TRBV10-2 and J usage is TRBJ1-1; the D is unclear. In germline, CDR1 is WSHSY, CDR2 SAAADI. The CDR3 covers 15 residues. Trimming cost V 2 bases and J 0 bases, with 10 bases left between them. CDR3 residues: CASSEETEVNTEAFF. The CDR3, as DNA: TGCGCCAGCAGTGAGGAAACAGAAGTGAACACTGAAGCTTTCTTT.

This chain's CDR3 is CASSREYTNEKLFF. The DNA for the CDR3 is TGTGCCAGCAGCCGAGAATACACTAATGAAAAACTGTTTTTT. The gene calls are TRBV4-2 and TRBJ1-4; D remains ambiguous. Germline CDR1 reads LGHNA; CDR2 reads YNFKEQ. V lost 4 bases, J lost 2 bases, and 8 bases lay in between. The CDR3 is made up of 14 amino acids.

Comments on this clonotype: This could be a read error, since a much larger clone is one nucleotide away. The V call is TRBV5-1, the J call TRBJ2-7; possible D gene TRBD2, 7 bases. This CDR3 region has 13 residues. Germline V gene sequence: CDR1 SGHRS, CDR2 YFSETQ. This chain's CDR3 is CASSLGGGSEQYF. The CDR3 region has the DNA TGTGCCAGCAGCTTAGGGGGAGGGAGCGAGCAGTACTTC.

A remark on this clonotype: Since a much larger clone is just one base distant, this may be a read error. The chain joins TRBV12-3 or TRBV12-4 to TRBJ1-6; 7 bases line up with TRBD1. The V gene end was trimmed by 6 bases and the J gene end by 2 bases; junction bases not matched to a gene: 4. The CDR3 runs 15 residues. The CDR3 loop is CASRPGTAYNSPLHF. The CDR3 region has the DNA TGTGCCAGCAGGCCCGGGACAGCCTATAATTCACCCCTCCACTTT.

The chain links TRBV29-1 to TRBJ2-7; no firm D call. The CDR3 has 11 amino acids. Trimming shortened V by 4 bases and J by 4 bases, and 8 bases separated the two germline ends. CDR1 and CDR2 (germline): SQVTM, ANQGSEA. The CDR3 DNA reads as TGCAGCGTTGGGTCCATTTACGAGCAGTACTTC. This encodes CSVGSIYEQYF.

The rearrangement links TRBV7-2 to TRBJ1-5; D is ambiguous. CDR1 and CDR2 from the germline V gene are SGHTA and FQGNSA. V shed 3 bases and J shed 11 bases, with 14 bases lying between them. The CDR3 loop spans 13 amino acids. CDR3 loop: CASSLVAEETQHF. The CDR3 DNA is TGTGCCAGCAGCTTGGTGGCGGAGGAGACCCAGCATTTT.

Turning to this clonotype: Given a much more abundant clone one base away, this may be a read error. The chain uses TRBV14 and TRBJ2-7, with 7 bases matching TRBD1. Germline V CDR1 and CDR2: SGHDN, FVKESK. This CDR3 region has 14 residues. The CDR3 DNA sequence: TGTGCCAGCAGCCCCACGGACAGGTCCTACGGGCAGTACTTC. Translation gives CASSPTDRSYGQYF.

V usage is TRBV10-3 and J usage is TRBJ2-3; perhaps TRBD1 as D (7 bases). Germline assignment: CDR1 ENHRY and CDR2 SYGVKD. The CDR3 runs to 13 residues. V lost 6 bases to trimming and J lost 5 bases, with 12 bases between them. CDR3 sequence: CAIRNRGGDTQYF. CDR3 nucleotides: TGTGCCATCAGGAACAGGGGAGGAGATACGCAGTATTTT.

This clonotype turned up a few times. The rearrangement uses TRBV7-3 and TRBJ2-7; D may be TRBD1 or TRBD2 (5 bases each). The CDR3 runs to 17 residues. The V end lost 0 bases, the J end lost 0 bases, and 15 bases lay between the germline ends. Germline V gene lookup returns CDR1 SGHTA and CDR2 FQGTGA. The DNA of the CDR3 is TGTGCCAGCAGCTTAACGGCTTACGGGACGTACTCCTACGAGCAGTACTTC. It encodes CASSLTAYGTYSYEQYF.

The J gene is TRBJ2-7, the V gene TRBV15; D is perhaps TRBD2 (5 bases). From germline, CDR1 is LNHNV and CDR2 YYDKDF (reference sequence). Trimming left V 1 base short and J 3 bases short, with 16 bases between. This CDR3 is built from 16 residues. The CDR3 DNA follows: TGTGCCACCAGCAGAGGCGAGAGGGCTGCTGGCTACGAGCAGTACTTC. This translates into CATSRGERAAGYEQYF.

This clonotype was observed at least ten times. The V and J genes are TRBV15 and TRBJ2-6; D might be TRBD2 (6 bases). The germline V gene has CDR1 LNHNV and CDR2 YYDKDF (reference sequence). CDR3 size: 17 residues. V shed 0 bases and J shed 2 bases, with 11 bases lying between them. The CDR3 spells CATSREGTGAGANVLTF. In DNA form, the CDR3 reads TGTGCCACCAGCAGAGAGGGGACGGGGGCTGGGGCCAACGTCCTGACTTTC.

In regard to this clonotype: Possible read error: a much larger clone is one base away. The CDR3 does not close with the conserved phenylalanine or tryptophan, likely indicating a read error. This sequence joins TRBV2 and TRBJ2-2; 11 bases are shared with TRBD2. Unmatched junction bases numbered 2, after V lost 5 bases and J lost 0 bases. The CDR3 totals 16 residues. Per the germline V gene, CDR1 is SNHLY and CDR2 is FYNNEI. The CDR3 loop is CASSIAGGTNTGELFI. CDR3 DNA sequence: TGTGCCAGCAGTATAGCGGGAGGGACGAACACCGGGGAGCTGTTTATT.

The chain recombines TRBV7-3 with TRBJ2-2, with a tentative D call TRBD2 (6 bases). V lost 5 bases to trimming and J lost 4 bases, with 11 bases between them. Per the germline V gene, CDR1 is SGHTA and CDR2 is FQGTGA. The CDR3 extends over 14 amino acids. CDR3 residues: CASSRRGATGELFF. Here the CDR3 DNA reads TGTGCCAGCAGCCGCCGCGGGGCCACCGGGGAGCTGTTTTTT.

The rearrangement links TRBV9 to TRBJ2-7, with 8 positions matching TRBD2. The CDR3 extends over 14 amino acids. CDR1 and CDR2 (germline): SGDLS, YYNGEE. V gave up 2 bases and J gave up 4 bases; unmatched junction bases: 5. The CDR3 sequence is CASSVTSDDYEQYF. The CDR3 DNA reads TGTGCCAGCAGCGTGACTAGCGACGATTACGAGCAGTACTTC.

The rearrangement joins TRBV14 to TRBJ1-1; D not resolved. V was cut by 1 base and J by 3 bases, with 12 bases left in between. Germline CDR1 and CDR2: SGHDN and FVKESK. The CDR3 is made up of 15 amino acids. The CDR3, as DNA: TGTGCCAGCAGCCAAGGAGGGTTGGGGTACACTGAAGCTTTCTTT. Its translation is CASSQGGLGYTEAFF.

A few counts support this clonotype. V gene TRBV29-1 combines with J gene TRBJ1-1; TRBD1 aligns across 10 bases. V was clipped by 6 bases and J by 5 bases; unmatched bases: 3. The CDR3 has 12 residues. Germline-derived CDR1 and CDR2 are SQVTM and ANQGSEA. The CDR3 loop is CSVGGQGTEAFF. The DNA for the CDR3 is TGCAGCGTAGGGGGACAGGGGACTGAAGCTTTCTTT.

This clonotype was found a few times. The chain employs TRBV6-1 and TRBJ1-3; D gene uncertain. Germline V gene lookup returns CDR1 MNHNS and CDR2 SASEGT. V lost 1 base, J lost 5 bases, and 6 bases lay in between. The CDR3 covers 13 residues. CDR3 nucleotides: TGTGCCAGCAGTGAAGGAGACCGAAACACCATATATTTT. It specifies CASSEGDRNTIYF.

This clonotype was observed many times. The chain combines TRBV12-3 or TRBV12-4 with TRBJ1-5, with TRBD1 identical over 7 bases. The CDR3 extends over 12 amino acids. J lost 7 bases, V lost 4 bases, and 1 base had no gene match. The CDR3 DNA reads TGTGCCAGCAGTTACAGGGGACAGCCCCAGCATTTT. As protein: CASSYRGQPQHF.

This clonotype was picked up many times. The V gene is TRBV9, the J gene TRBJ1-6; 8 nucleotides line up with TRBD1. CDR1 is SGDLS, CDR2 YYNGEE, per germline. With 4 bases clipped from V and 8 bases from J, the junction kept 8 bases outside the gene matches. CDR3 length: 15 amino acids. The CDR3 coding sequence is TGTGCCAGCAGCCCCGGGGACAGGCGCTATTCACCCCTCCACTTT. Protein product: CASSPGDRRYSPLHF.

The chain uses TRBV20-1 and TRBJ1-1, with D perhaps matching TRBD1 (5 bases). The V end was cut by 0 bases, the J end by 5 bases, with 10 bases between. Germline values: CDR1 DFQATT, CDR2 SNEGSKA (reference sequence). This CDR3 region has 13 residues. The CDR3 protein is CSARDPSGTEAFF. The CDR3 coding sequence is TGCAGTGCTAGAGATCCCTCAGGGACTGAAGCTTTCTTT.

The chain couples TRBV10-3 to TRBJ2-2, with a weak D call TRBD1 (6 bases). V lost 0 bases, J lost 0 bases, and 17 bases lay in between. The CDR3 totals 19 residues. Germline CDR1 and CDR2: ENHRY and SYGVKD. CDR3 sequence (DNA): TGTGCCATCAGTGAGTCCGGGCCCAGGGGTGCCCCGAACACCGGGGAGCTGTTTTTT. This encodes CAISESGPRGAPNTGELFF.

The chain carries TRBV20-1 and TRBJ1-4, with 8 positions matching TRBD1. CDR1 and CDR2 from the germline V gene are DFQATT and SNEGSKA (reference sequence). The CDR3 covers 12 residues. This chain's CDR3 is CSFGQGNEKLFF. DNA for the CDR3: TGCAGCTTTGGACAGGGCAATGAAAAACTGTTTTTT.

V is TRBV12-3 or TRBV12-4 and J is TRBJ2-7; 8 bases match TRBD1. The junction had 6 bases not matched to a gene; V was cut back by 9 bases and J by 2 bases. This CDR3 comprises 13 residues. The CDR3 loop reads CASGLQGAYEQYF. DNA for the CDR3: TGTGCCAGTGGACTACAGGGGGCCTACGAGCAGTACTTC.

J is TRBJ2-5 and V is TRBV5-1; 9 bases map to TRBD2. This CDR3 spans 16 amino acids. Germline CDR1 is SGHRS and CDR2 is YFSETQ. The J segment lost 4 bases and the V segment lost 0 bases, leaving 7 bases of the junction unmatched. The CDR3 DNA follows: TGCGCCAGCAGCTTGGTGGTAGCGGGGGCCGGAGAGACCCAGTACTTC. Amino acid sequence: CASSLVVAGAGETQYF.

This clonotype was counted at least ten times. V gene TRBV10-3 combines with J gene TRBJ1-5; tentatively, D is TRBD1 (6 bases). The CDR3 is 13 amino acids. Germline CDR1 and CDR2: ENHRY and SYGVKD. Trimming shortened V by 7 bases and J by 4 bases, and 11 bases separated the two germline ends. The CDR3 loop reads CAINGGLNQPQHF. The CDR3 nucleotides are TGTGCCATCAATGGGGGGCTGAATCAGCCCCAGCATTTT.

This sequence joins TRBV29-1 and TRBJ1-2; D is unclear. The V end lost 8 bases, the J end lost 7 bases, and 14 bases lay between the germline ends. Looked up from germline, CDR1 is SQVTM and CDR2 is ANQGSEA. This CDR3 region has 11 residues. The CDR3 reads CSTAREGGYTF. CDR3 bases: TGCAGCACCGCGAGAGAGGGTGGCTACACCTTC.

This clonotype was seen ten or more times. The rearrangement uses TRBV29-1 and TRBJ1-1; D ambiguous. The CDR3 consists of 15 residues. Germline CDR1 SQVTM, CDR2 ANQGSEA. V lost 6 bases and J lost 0, with 17 bases in between. The CDR3 DNA is TGCAGCGTAGCCCGAGTTTTACCTTTGAACACTGAAGCTTTCTTT. Its protein product is CSVARVLPLNTEAFF.

This clonotype was observed a single time. The CDR3 nucleotides are TGTGCCAGCAGTTGGGGACCTAGCAATCAGCCCCAGCATTTT. Its translation is CASSWGPSNQPQHF. The V gene is TRBV6-5, the J gene TRBJ1-5; TRBD1 might be the D (5 bases). The CDR3 loop spans 14 amino acids. Germline loops: CDR1 MNHEY, CDR2 SVGAGI. Trimming shortened V by 4 bases and J by 0 bases, and 7 bases separated the two germline ends.